The present T cell receptor beta chain was sequenced within a study of shared clonotypes between healthy human individuals. In the naive CD8 group, cells lacked CD45RO and were positively selected for CCR7, so terminally differentiated effector memory CD45RA+ cells were left out. Authors' data handling: Filtering differed since immunoSEQ provided only junctions, with no quality scores. This table comes from immunoSEQ multiplex PCR, and its TCRdb copy is limited to in-frame clones, with some not included. That table supplies the V and J calls and clone size; D and trimming were determined from the DNA. The sample contains about 870,000 clones, more than 85% of which appear only once. CDR1 MGHRA and CDR2 YSYEKL come from the germline V gene. The CDR3 extends over 14 amino acids. Trimming removed 3 bases from V and 7 bases from J; junction bases left unmatched: 2.

The chain joins TRBV4-1 to TRBJ2-7, with 14 bases identical to TRBD2. The sample comprised naive CD8+ T cells sorted from blood. This TCR derives from a young man in good health. The CDR3 coding sequence is TGCGCCAGCAGCCAGGGACTAGCGGGAGAAGAGCAGTACTTC. It encodes CASSQGLAGEEQYF.